This entry lists 25 T cell receptor beta chains sequenced from one sample in a study of cytomegalovirus exposure and HLA in healthy donors. It was with 60 Vbeta and 13 Jbeta primers that the PCR ran. Measured with immunoSEQ multiplex PCR; TCRdb has only the in-frame clones, and not every one. The table includes approximately 200,000 clones, about 83% detected once. The specimen was PBMCs. The receptors shown here come from a human donor in good health.

The V gene is TRBV7-3, the J gene TRBJ2-7; TRBD2 is a possible D gene (5 bases). The CDR3 is made up of 18 amino acids. Germline V gene sequence: CDR1 SGHTA, CDR2 FQGTGA. Trimming pared 0 bases from V and 0 bases from J, leaving 18 bases between. The DNA of the CDR3 is TGTGCCAGCAGCTTAACGGGGATAAGCGGAAGCACCTCCTACGAGCAGTACTTC. This translates into CASSLTGISGSTSYEQYF.

This rearrangement joins TRBV5-1 to TRBJ1-5; TRBD1 is a possible D gene (5 bases). Germline loops: CDR1 SGHRS, CDR2 YFSETQ. Trimming left V 5 bases short and J 3 bases short, with 12 bases between. The CDR3 covers 14 residues. In DNA form, the CDR3 reads TGCGCCAGCAGTGCGGGGGACCCCAATCAGCCCCAGCATTTT. It specifies CASSAGDPNQPQHF.

The gene calls are TRBV5-6 and TRBJ2-6, with TRBD2 matching 8 bases. The germline V gene encodes CDR1 SGHDT and CDR2 YYEEEE. This CDR3 comprises 17 residues. J gave up 4 bases and V 4 bases, and 10 bases lay outside the gene matches. CDR3 in amino acids: CASSTLPGGVGANVLTF. The DNA of the CDR3 is TGTGCCAGCAGCACCCTCCCGGGGGGGGTAGGGGCCAACGTCCTGACTTTC.

This chain uses TRBV19 with TRBJ2-1; TRBD2 matches at 9 bases. There are 17 residues in the CDR3. J gave up 3 bases and V 4 bases, and 10 bases lay outside the gene matches. Germline V gene sequence: CDR1 LNHDA, CDR2 SQIVND (reference sequence). CDR3 protein: CASSTSRGAGGYNEQFF. The CDR3 DNA sequence: TGTGCCAGTAGTACGTCTCGAGGAGCGGGAGGCTACAATGAGCAGTTCTTC.

The chain uses TRBV2 and TRBJ2-1; TRBD1 matches at 10 bases. Germline lookup yields CDR1 SNHLY and CDR2 FYNNEI. V lost 6 bases and J lost 6; bases outside the gene matches: 5. The CDR3 runs 14 residues. CDR3 sequence (DNA): TGTGCCAGCAGCAAGGGACAGGGGATCAATGAGCAGTTCTTC. It encodes CASSKGQGINEQFF.

The chain employs TRBV4-1 and TRBJ2-7; 8 bases line up with TRBD1. The CDR3 extends over 14 amino acids. Trimming cost V 4 bases and J 1 base; bases outside gene matches: 3. Germline V gene data show CDR1 as MGHRA and CDR2 as YSYEKL. This CDR3 reads CASSPDRASYEQYF. CDR3 coding DNA: TGCGCCAGCAGCCCGGACAGGGCGTCCTACGAGCAGTACTTC.

The chain combines TRBV19 with TRBJ1-1; the D gene is possibly TRBD1 (6 bases). V dropped 5 bases and J dropped 6 bases, with 19 bases sitting between them. The CDR3 is 15 residues long. The V gene's germline CDR1 is LNHDA and CDR2 SQIVND (reference sequence). The CDR3, as DNA: TGTGCCAGTAGTCTCAGGGGAGGGAGTTACCCTGAAGCTTTCTTT. It translates to CASSLRGGSYPEAFF. Complete variable domain (other parts from reference TRBV19 and TRBJ1-1): DGGITQSPKYLFRKEGQNVTLSCEQNLNHDAMYWYRQDPGQGLRLIYYSQIVNDFQKGDIAEGYSVSREKKESFPLTVTSAQKNPTAFYLCASSLRGGSYPEAFFGQGTRLTVV.

The rearrangement links TRBV28 to TRBJ1-5; 9 bases line up with TRBD1. CDR1 MDHEN and CDR2 SYDVKM come from the germline V gene. With V trimmed by 5 bases and J by 7 bases, 6 bases remained unmatched. This CDR3 has 14 amino acids. CDR3 loop: CASSRTGELQPQHF. The CDR3, as DNA: TGTGCCAGCAGTCGGACAGGGGAATTGCAGCCCCAGCATTTT.

V gene TRBV7-2 combines with J gene TRBJ2-7; TRBD1 aligns across 9 bases. The CDR3 consists of 16 residues. Germline V gene data show CDR1 as SGHTA and CDR2 as FQGNSA. Unmatched junction bases numbered 10, after V lost 5 bases and J lost 2 bases. CDR3 region: CASSKPGTGSPYEQYF. The CDR3 DNA sequence: TGTGCCAGCAGCAAACCCGGGACAGGGTCCCCCTACGAGCAGTACTTC.

This sequence joins TRBV28 and TRBJ1-5; 8 bases fit TRBD1. Germline loops: CDR1 MDHEN, CDR2 SYDVKM. Trimming took 3 bases from V and 5 from J; bases not matched to a gene: 6. This CDR3 is 15 amino acids long. The CDR3, as DNA: TGTGCCAGCAGTTTCATGGACAGGGAGTATCAGCCCCAGCATTTT. Protein product: CASSFMDREYQPQHF.

The CDR3 loop reads CASSLGVTGGREQYF. CDR3 nucleotides: TGTGCCAGCAGCTTGGGTGTCACGGGAGGGCGCGAGCAGTACTTC. The chain links TRBV5-5 to TRBJ2-7; 8 nucleotides align to TRBD2. Trimming cost V 0 bases and J 6 bases; bases outside gene matches: 8. Germline V gene lookup returns CDR1 SGHKS and CDR2 YYEKEE (reference sequence). There are 15 residues in the CDR3.

The V and J genes are TRBV27 and TRBJ2-3; 9 positions agree with TRBD2. Germline loops: CDR1 MNHEY, CDR2 SMNVEV (reference sequence). The CDR3 loop spans 15 amino acids. V lost 3 bases and J lost 3; bases outside the gene matches: 4. The CDR3 is CASSLVSGRTDTQYF. The CDR3 DNA sequence: TGTGCCAGCAGTTTGGTTAGCGGGAGAACAGATACGCAGTATTTT.

This clone turned up a few times. The chain uses TRBV19 and TRBJ2-1; TRBD2 is a possible D gene (6 bases). V shed 4 bases and J shed 5 bases, with 12 bases lying between them. CDR3 length equals 14 residues. In germline, CDR1 is LNHDA, CDR2 SQIVND (reference sequence). This CDR3 reads CASSNRELNNEQFF. CDR3 DNA: TGTGCCAGTAGTAACCGGGAGTTGAACAATGAGCAGTTCTTC. Looking up the rest from reference TRBV19 and TRBJ2-1 gives the full variable domain: DGGITQSPKYLFRKEGQNVTLSCEQNLNHDAMYWYRQDPGQGLRLIYYSQIVNDFQKGDIAEGYSVSREKKESFPLTVTSAQKNPTAFYLCASSNRELNNEQFFGPGTRLTVL.

The genes are TRBV7-2 and TRBJ1-2, with D unclear. There are 15 residues in the CDR3. Deletions cut 4 bases from V and 8 bases from J, with 20 bases between. Germline V gene sequence: CDR1 SGHTA, CDR2 FQGNSA. CDR3 protein: CASSSPRMASWGYTF. The CDR3, as DNA: TGTGCCAGCAGCTCCCCTAGGATGGCCTCTTGGGGCTACACCTTC.

This clone was observed a single time. This sequence joins TRBV19 and TRBJ2-6; 9 nucleotides line up with TRBD1. From germline, CDR1 is LNHDA and CDR2 SQIVND (reference sequence). V was clipped by 9 bases and J by 0 bases; unmatched bases: 3. The CDR3 runs 15 residues. The DNA for the CDR3 is TGTGCCAGCTGGGACAGGGACTCTGGGGCCAACGTCCTGACTTTC. Amino acids: CASWDRDSGANVLTF.

This chain joins TRBV10-2 and TRBJ2-3; 12 nucleotides agree with TRBD2. The V and J ends lost 4 bases and 2 bases, in that order; junction bases with no gene match: 13. Per the germline V gene, CDR1 is WSHSY and CDR2 is SAAADI. This CDR3 has 19 residues. The CDR3 DNA reads TGCGCCAGCAGTGTTAAAATCCTAGCGGGAGGGCCTCTCACAGATACGCAGTATTTT. It is translated as CASSVKILAGGPLTDTQYF.

V gene TRBV7-9 combines with J gene TRBJ1-1; weak D call: TRBD1 (6 bases). This CDR3 comprises 15 residues. The germline CDR1 and CDR2 sequences are SEHNR and FQNEAQ (reference sequence). Trimming left V 1 base short and J 1 base short, with 10 bases between. CDR3 in DNA: TGTGCCAGCAGCTTAGACAGGGTCAGGAACACTGAAGCTTTCTTT. This encodes CASSLDRVRNTEAFF.

This clone was counted a single time. CDR3 DNA sequence: TGTGCCAGCAGCTTAGAGGCCGGTCTAGCGGGAGAGTTCTTC. Translated: CASSLEAGLAGEFF. The rearrangement links TRBV7-8 to TRBJ2-1; 10 nucleotides match TRBD2. CDR1 and CDR2 (germline): SGHVS, FQNEAQ. CDR3 length equals 14 residues. V shed 1 base and J 14 bases; nucleotides not matched to a gene: 8.

The rearrangement uses TRBV25-1 and TRBJ2-5; a weak D match, TRBD2 (5 bases). Between the trimmed V and J ends, which lost 6 bases and 1 base, there was a span of 9 bases. Germline V gives CDR1 MGHDK, CDR2 SYGVNS. The CDR3 runs 13 residues. CDR3 sequence reads: CASRFGLQETQYF. The CDR3 DNA reads TGTGCCAGCAGATTTGGACTCCAAGAGACCCAGTACTTC.

There are a few counts of this clone. As DNA, the CDR3 is TGTGCCAGCAGTTGGGGAAGGACAGGGGGCACTGAAGCTTTCTTT. Its translation is CASSWGRTGGTEAFF. V and J are TRBV6-6 and TRBJ1-1, with 10 bases fitting TRBD1. Per germline, CDR1 MNHNY and CDR2 SVGAGI (reference sequence). V gave up 4 bases and J gave up 4 bases; unmatched junction bases: 6. This CDR3 region has 15 residues.

The genes are TRBV9 and TRBJ2-1, with 11 bases lining up with TRBD2. In germline, CDR1 is SGDLS, CDR2 YYNGEE. This CDR3 is built from 15 residues. Trimming cost V 3 bases and J 10 bases; bases outside gene matches: 9. The CDR3 sequence is CASSDLTSGNGEQFF. The CDR3 DNA reads TGTGCCAGCAGCGATTTGACTAGCGGGAACGGGGAGCAGTTCTTC.

The CDR3 DNA sequence: TGTGCCAGCAGTTCCACGCCGGGACTAGCGGGAGGGCTCTCCTACAATGAGCAGTTCTTC. Translating gives CASSSTPGLAGGLSYNEQFF. This chain connects TRBV27 to TRBJ2-1, with TRBD2 identical over 16 bases. Germline CDR1 MNHEY, CDR2 SMNVEV (reference sequence). The CDR3 has 20 residues. J gave up 0 bases and V 4 bases, and 9 bases lay outside the gene matches.

Notes on this clone: The junction does not match germline at one end; this may be a read error. The gene calls are TRBV7-9 and TRBJ2-1; 12 nucleotides match TRBD1. Germline V gene sequence: CDR1 SEHNR, CDR2 FQNEAQ (reference sequence). The CDR3 consists of 12 residues. The CDR3 here is CASRKDRDRGLF. For the CDR3, the DNA is TGTGCCAGCAGGAAGGACCGGGACAGGGGGCTCTTC.

This clone showed up just a few times. This chain connects TRBV18 to TRBJ2-7; the match to TRBD1 covers 8 bases. The CDR3 consists of 15 residues. The ends lost 3 bases at V and 5 bases at J; junction bases unmatched: 9. The germline gives CDR1 KGHSH, CDR2 LQKENI. This chain's CDR3 is CASSPLRQGNNEQYF. CDR3 nucleotide sequence: TGTGCCAGCTCACCCCTGAGACAGGGGAATAACGAGCAGTACTTC.

V gene TRBV5-5 combines with J gene TRBJ2-7; no definite D call. V lost 0 bases and J 7 bases, leaving 8 bases between the germline ends. In germline, CDR1 is SGHKS, CDR2 YYEKEE (reference sequence). The CDR3 contains 12 residues. The CDR3 DNA is TGTGCCAGCAGCTTGGGGCCGTGGGAGCAGTACTTC. Residues: CASSLGPWEQYF.